The next 23 T cell receptor beta chains were all read from a single sample in a study of blood T cell repertoires in COVID-19 (dated by TCRdb to between 2020 and 2021). The protocol used for the library was the immunoSEQ multiplex PCR assay. The immuneACCESS repertoire file appears here via TCRdb, limited to in-frame rearrangements. These files lack a portion of the clones; in checked studies, under half of the deficit traces to unresolved V genes, and the cause of the others is not known. This sample is represented by approximately 150,000 clones; around 82% of them were singletons. Jointly, the top ten make up about 6% of the sample. Sequencing was done on a sample of PBMCs or T cells enriched from blood (not recorded which). The receptors here all came from a man aged 40-50 years who had recovered from COVID-19.

The chain employs TRBV6-6 and TRBJ2-4; 12 nucleotides match TRBD2. Looked up from germline, CDR1 is MNHNY and CDR2 is SVGAGI (reference sequence). V lost 6 bases and J lost 0; bases outside the gene matches: 18. The CDR3 has 21 residues. CDR3 DNA: TGTGCCAGCAGCCGTTCCCGACGGCCTAGCGGGGGGGCGATAGCCAAAAACATTCAGTACTTC. This gives the protein CASSRSRRPSGGAIAKNIQYF.

The rearrangement joins TRBV19 to TRBJ1-4; 7 bases map to TRBD1. Germline loops: CDR1 LNHDA, CDR2 SQIVND (reference sequence). This CDR3 contains 14 residues. The V segment lost 5 bases and the J segment 5 bases; nucleotides outside the gene matches: 5. The DNA for the CDR3 is TGTGCCAGTAGTCCGGGACAGATAAATGAAAAACTGTTTTTT. It codes for CASSPGQINEKLFF.

The CDR3 DNA reads TGTGCCAGCAGTTCCCGGACAGGGACAGGGGCCAACGTCCTGACTTTC. It specifies CASSSRTGTGANVLTF. The chain uses TRBV28 and TRBJ2-6; 8 nucleotides line up with TRBD1. Germline trimming cut 4 bases from V and 4 bases from J; bases unmatched to any gene: 6. Germline loops: CDR1 MDHEN, CDR2 SYDVKM. There are 16 residues in the CDR3.

This chain links TRBV11-1 with TRBJ1-1, with unresolved D. CDR1 is SGHAT and CDR2 is FQDESV in the germline V gene (reference sequence). V was trimmed by 5 bases and J by 1 base, leaving 8 bases between them. This CDR3 is 13 amino acids long. The CDR3 region is CASSLQTNTEAFF. The CDR3 region has the DNA TGTGCCAGCAGCCTACAGACGAACACTGAAGCTTTCTTT. Full variable domain (remainder filled in from reference TRBV11-1 and TRBJ1-1): EAEVAQSPRYKITEKSQAVAFWCDPISGHATLYWYRQILGQGPELLVQFQDESVVDDSQLPKDRFSAERLKGVDSTLKIQPAELGDSAMYLCASSLQTNTEAFFGQGTRLTVV.

This clone was seen only a few times. This sequence joins TRBV18 and TRBJ2-7; perhaps TRBD1 as D (5 bases). Per the germline V gene, CDR1 is KGHSH and CDR2 is LQKENI. V gave up 4 bases and J gave up 3 bases, with 10 bases separating them. The CDR3 runs 13 residues. The CDR3 region has the DNA TGTGCCAGCTCACTCGGACAACACTACGAGCAGTACTTC. Its protein is CASSLGQHYEQYF.

The chain has TRBV3-1 (or the pseudogene TRBV3-2) and TRBJ2-1; 11 bases line up with TRBD2. CDR3 length: 16 amino acids. CDR1 and CDR2 from the germline V gene are LGHDT and YNNKEL (reference sequence). V was clipped by 4 bases and J by 5 bases; unmatched bases: 7. The DNA for the CDR3 is TGTGCCAGCAGCCCTTATAGCGGGGGGGTGGACAATGAGCAGTTCTTC. As protein: CASSPYSGGVDNEQFF.

The gene calls are TRBV27 and TRBJ1-5; 9 positions match TRBD1. This CDR3 has 17 amino acids. V dropped 4 bases and J dropped 1; count of bases not matched to a gene: 8. Per the germline V gene, CDR1 is MNHEY and CDR2 is SMNVEV (reference sequence). DNA for the CDR3: TGTGCCAGCAGTTCATACAGGGGGCAGGGGAGCAATCAGCCCCAGCATTTT. Its translation: CASSSYRGQGSNQPQHF.

This clone was observed a single time. The chain has TRBV29-1 and TRBJ1-1; unclear D gene. Germline V CDR1 and CDR2: SQVTM, ANQGSEA. With 3 bases removed from V and 0 bases from J, the gap between germline ends came to 8 bases. The CDR3 runs to 13 residues. For the CDR3, the DNA is TGCAGCGTTGAGCAGTTAATGAACACTGAAGCTTTCTTT. The encoded protein is CSVEQLMNTEAFF. The variable domain in full, completed from reference TRBV29-1 and TRBJ1-1, reads SAVISQKPSRDICQRGTSLTIQCQVDSQVTMMFWYRQQPGQSLTLIATANQGSEATYESGFVIDKFPISRPNLTFSTLTVSNMSPEDSSIYLCSVEQLMNTEAFFGQGTRLTVV.

The rearrangement joins TRBV5-4 to TRBJ2-3; 10 bases align to TRBD2. The CDR3 has 15 amino acids. Germline CDR1 is SGHNT and CDR2 is YYREEE (reference sequence). V trimming: 7 bases; J trimming: 4 bases; junction bases outside the gene matches: 9. CDR3 DNA sequence: TGTGCCAGCCGACTAGCGGGCATGGGGTCAGATACGCAGTATTTT. Its protein product is CASRLAGMGSDTQYF.

V is TRBV29-1 and J is TRBJ2-7, with D tentatively TRBD1 (6 bases). The CDR3 spans 13 residues. Trimming took 5 bases from V and 3 from J, leaving 14 bases between them. Germline loops: CDR1 SQVTM, CDR2 ANQGSEA. Written as DNA, the CDR3 is TGCAGCGTTACTGGGCCAGGGGACTACGAGCAGTACTTC. Protein sequence: CSVTGPGDYEQYF.

CDR3 DNA sequence: TGTGCCAGCAGTGAAGCGCGGGGGTGGTCTGGAAACACCATATATTTT. Translated: CASSEARGWSGNTIYF. The genes are TRBV6-1 and TRBJ1-3, with D possibly being TRBD1 (5 bases). CDR1 is MNHNS, CDR2 SASEGT, per germline. The CDR3 spans 16 residues. Trimming shortened V by 0 bases and J by 1 base, and 10 bases separated the two germline ends.

The chain uses TRBV2 and TRBJ2-1; perhaps TRBD1 as D (5 bases). Germline V gives CDR1 SNHLY, CDR2 FYNNEI. This CDR3 comprises 15 residues. The V end lost 6 bases, the J end lost 0 bases, and 12 bases lay between the germline ends. CDR3 in DNA: TGTGCCAGCAGGGCCAGGGAATCCTCCTACAATGAGCAGTTCTTC. Translated, it gives CASRARESSYNEQFF.

The rearrangement joins TRBV19 to TRBJ2-6; TRBD2 is a possible D gene (6 bases). In germline, CDR1 is LNHDA, CDR2 SQIVND (reference sequence). The CDR3 loop spans 19 amino acids. The V and J ends lost 6 bases and 0 bases respectively, with 21 bases between them. This chain's CDR3 is CASRPGLTPEGSGANVLTF. As DNA, the CDR3 is TGTGCCAGTAGACCGGGACTTACCCCGGAGGGCTCTGGGGCCAACGTCCTGACTTTC.

This chain uses TRBV5-1 with TRBJ1-2; maybe TRBD1 (5 bases). This CDR3 has 15 residues. V was trimmed by 6 bases and J by 0 bases, leaving 15 bases between them. Germline V gene sequence: CDR1 SGHRS, CDR2 YFSETQ. The CDR3 protein is CASTTDGTSNYGYTF. DNA of the CDR3: TGCGCCAGCACCACTGACGGGACTTCTAACTATGGCTACACCTTC. Based on the CDR3 plus reference TRBV5-1 and TRBJ1-2, the full variable domain is KAGVTQTPRYLIKTRGQQVTLSCSPISGHRSVSWYQQTPGQGLQFLFEYFSETQRNKGNFPGRFSGRQFSNSRSEMNVSTLELGDSALYLCASTTDGTSNYGYTFGSGTRLTVV.

The chain combines TRBV19 with TRBJ2-2; a weak D match, TRBD2 (7 bases). V was cut by 5 bases and J by 2 bases, with 18 bases left in between. The CDR3 totals 17 residues. CDR1 and CDR2 from the germline V gene are LNHDA and SQIVND (reference sequence). CDR3 sequence reads: CASSGGGGLANTGELFF. CDR3 DNA: TGTGCCAGTAGTGGTGGCGGGGGCCTCGCTAACACCGGGGAGCTGTTTTTT.

The chain has TRBV3-1 (or the pseudogene TRBV3-2) and TRBJ2-5; 7 bases agree with TRBD1. The germline CDR1 and CDR2 sequences are LGHDT and YNNKEL (reference sequence). Unmatched junction bases numbered 5, after V lost 5 bases and J lost 2 bases. This CDR3 has 14 amino acids. The CDR3 nucleotides are TGTGCCAGCAGCTATGAGGGGGCACAAGAGACCCAGTACTTC. It is translated as CASSYEGAQETQYF.

This clone was picked up one time. The genes are TRBV29-1 and TRBJ1-2; 7 positions match TRBD1. With 5 bases clipped from V and 4 bases from J, the junction kept 4 bases outside the gene matches. Germline V lookup: CDR1 SQVTM, CDR2 ANQGSEA. The CDR3 has 12 amino acids. The chain's CDR3 is CSVYGTVYGYTF. The CDR3 DNA reads as TGCAGCGTTTACGGGACAGTCTATGGCTACACCTTC.

The table lists this clone with a count of one. The V gene is TRBV6-6, the J gene TRBJ2-1; 16 bases fit TRBD2. This CDR3 spans 18 amino acids. Germline trimming cut 5 bases from V and 9 bases from J; bases unmatched to any gene: 13. Germline V gene lookup returns CDR1 MNHNY and CDR2 SVGAGI (reference sequence). The CDR3, as DNA: TGTGCCAGCAGTCCCTCGGTGGGACTAGCGGGGGGGCTTCTTGAGCAGTTCTTC. It encodes CASSPSVGLAGGLLEQFF.

V is TRBV5-1 and J is TRBJ2-1, with TRBD2 identical over 9 bases. The CDR3 totals 16 residues. In germline, CDR1 is SGHRS, CDR2 YFSETQ. V shed 2 bases and J 9 bases; nucleotides not matched to a gene: 12. The chain's CDR3 is CASSFLAGSREGEQFF. In DNA, the CDR3 is TGCGCCAGCAGCTTTCTAGCGGGGTCCCGGGAGGGTGAGCAGTTCTTC. Looking up the rest from reference TRBV5-1 and TRBJ2-1 gives the full variable domain: KAGVTQTPRYLIKTRGQQVTLSCSPISGHRSVSWYQQTPGQGLQFLFEYFSETQRNKGNFPGRFSGRQFSNSRSEMNVSTLELGDSALYLCASSFLAGSREGEQFFGPGTRLTVL.

The chain employs TRBV2 and TRBJ1-1; 7 bases map to TRBD1. The length of the CDR3 is 13 residues. Germline-derived CDR1 and CDR2 are SNHLY and FYNNEI. Trimming removed 8 bases from V and 3 bases from J; junction bases left unmatched: 6. CDR3 loop: CASFDRVDTEAFF. Here the CDR3 DNA reads TGTGCCAGCTTTGACAGGGTGGACACTGAAGCTTTCTTT.

This clone is a singleton in its sample. J is TRBJ2-1 and V is TRBV6-2 or TRBV6-3, with 9 positions matching TRBD2. Losses at the gene ends were 2 bases for V and 4 bases for J; bases not matched to a gene: 9. Germline V gene sequence: CDR1 MNHEY, CDR2 SVGEGT. This CDR3 is built from 17 residues. The CDR3 region is CASSYPLLAGSYNEQFF. CDR3 DNA: TGTGCCAGCAGTTACCCCCTCCTAGCGGGGTCGTACAATGAGCAGTTCTTC.

The CDR3 DNA reads TGTGCCAGCAGTGAAGCGCTAATCAATCAGCCCCAGCATTTT. Its translation: CASSEALINQPQHF. V gene TRBV6-1 combines with J gene TRBJ1-5; D is ambiguous. From germline, CDR1 is MNHNS and CDR2 SASEGT. The CDR3 has 14 amino acids. Trimming left V 0 bases short and J 3 bases short, with 6 bases between.

The gene calls are TRBV19 and TRBJ2-5; D possibly corresponds to TRBD1 (6 bases). The CDR3 runs 15 residues. V lost 4 bases and J 1 base, leaving 13 bases between the germline ends. Germline V lookup: CDR1 LNHDA, CDR2 SQIVND (reference sequence). DNA of the CDR3: TGTGCCAGTAGTACCTCGGACAGAGCCCAAGAGACCCAGTACTTC. Protein sequence: CASSTSDRAQETQYF.